This T cell receptor (beta chain) was found in a study of human T cells and chemical hapten exposure. Unfractionated whole blood yielded total RNA. In the library, unique molecular identifiers were attached to individual cDNA molecules. Methods used by the authors: Sampled TCR counts reached a median of around 94,000 per sample, with values ranging from about 23,224 to 690,600. One entry per CDR3 protein results from TCRdb running MiXCR on the 5' RACE reads. For this entry, the V and J calls and clone size follow TCRdb and not the study's own pipeline. The sample contains 150,000 or so distinct CDR3 sequences, roughly 4.1% of which appear only once. In this sample, this clonotype turned up many times. Germline V gene sequence: CDR1 MDHEN, CDR2 SYDVKM. V lost 6 bases, J lost 3 bases, and 17 bases lay in between. The CDR3 loop spans 15 amino acids.

The TCR comes from a female donor in good health. The rearrangement joins TRBV28 to TRBJ1-2; possibly TRBD1 for D (5 bases). Written as DNA, the CDR3 is TGTGCCAGCAGCCCTGCGGGGGGGGGATACTATGGCTACACCTTC. Translation: CASSPAGGGYYGYTF.